The present T cell receptor beta chain was sequenced within a study of T cells in Graves' hyperthyroidism and ophthalmopathy. Amplification yielded TCR beta CDR3 regions, with RNA transcripts as the source. The HTBI primer set was used in a first-round RT-PCR of the TCR CDR3. MiXCR, applied by TCRdb to the multiplex PCR reads, yields one record per CDR3 protein. The repertoire includes approximately 32,000 distinct CDR3 sequences, around 50% of them detected once, and 6.2% sits in the top ten. The germline V and J ends were trimmed by 7 bases and 5 bases, with 37 bases remaining between them. Germline V gene data show CDR1 as KGHDR and CDR2 as SFDVKD. The CDR3 runs 21 residues.

The rearrangement uses TRBV24-1 and TRBJ1-2, with D possibly matching TRBD1 (6 bases). The sequencing input was blood. The TCR comes from a woman in her fifties or sixties with Graves' hyperthyroidism that later progressed to Graves' ophthalmopathy. CDR3 loop: CATRPGRTAKIPSSRGYGYTF. DNA for the CDR3: TGTGCCACCAGGCCTGGAAGGACAGCAAAAATCCCCTCTTCCCGTGGGTATGGCTACACCTTC.